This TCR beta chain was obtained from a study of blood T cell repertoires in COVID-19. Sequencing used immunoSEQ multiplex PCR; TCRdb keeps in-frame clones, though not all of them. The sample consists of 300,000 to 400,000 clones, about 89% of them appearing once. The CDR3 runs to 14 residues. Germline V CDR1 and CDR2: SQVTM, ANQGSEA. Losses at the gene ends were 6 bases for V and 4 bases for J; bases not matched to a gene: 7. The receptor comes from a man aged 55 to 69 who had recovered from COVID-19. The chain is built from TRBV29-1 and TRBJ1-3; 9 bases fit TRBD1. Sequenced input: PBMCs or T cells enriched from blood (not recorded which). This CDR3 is CSVLGTGKGNTIYF. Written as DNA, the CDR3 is TGCAGCGTCCTAGGGACAGGGAAAGGAAACACCATATATTTT.